This T cell receptor (beta chain) was sequenced during a study of EBV T-cell therapy then PD-1 blockade in nasopharyngeal carcinoma. This CDR3 has 16 amino acids. Looked up from germline, CDR1 is SGHRS and CDR2 is YFSETQ. Between the trimmed V and J ends, which lost 0 bases and 4 bases, there was a span of 16 bases. Described treatment: AdE1-LMPpoly-expanded autologous EBV-specific T-cell therapy followed by anti-PD-1 nivolumab. For this clone: The antigen remains undetermined.

Method: immunoSEQ multiplex PCR; TCRdb's copy keeps in-frame clones and lacks some. The sample records approximately 21,000 clones, under 90% being singletons. The input for sequencing was CD8+ T cells from blood, taken between days 55 and 70 from a patient whose treatment included autologous EBV-specific T cells and nivolumab. This receptor was obtained from a man aged 35 to 55 with nasopharyngeal carcinoma. The chain is built from TRBV5-1 and TRBJ1-2; possibly TRBD1 for D (6 bases). The CDR3 protein is CASSLARKGEAYGYTF. The CDR3 nucleotides read TGCGCCAGCAGCTTGGCCAGGAAGGGGGAGGCCTATGGCTACACCTTC.